These 4 T cell receptor beta chains were all obtained from the same sample, sequenced in a study of cytomegalovirus exposure and HLA in healthy donors. Here immunoSEQ multiplex PCR was the method, and the copy in TCRdb shows in-frame clones only, minus some. Counted here are more than 95,000 clones, about 91% occurring once; the ten biggest clones make up approximately 2%. The sequenced sample was PBMCs. Source of these receptors: a man between 18 and 29 years old in good health and CMV-seronegative.

This clone was seen only once. V gene TRBV7-6 combines with J gene TRBJ2-1; 8 positions agree with TRBD2. The junction had 9 bases not matched to a gene; V was cut back by 1 base and J by 4 bases. The CDR3 is 17 residues long. The germline V gene encodes CDR1 SGHVS and CDR2 FNYEAQ. The CDR3 reads CASSLDLAGPQYNEQFF. DNA of the CDR3: TGTGCCAGCAGCTTAGATCTAGCGGGCCCTCAGTACAATGAGCAGTTCTTC.

In nucleotides, the CDR3 is TGTGCCAGCAGTCCCCTACGGGACAGGGGAGACGGCTACACCTTC. Amino acid sequence: CASSPLRDRGDGYTF. V is TRBV27 and J is TRBJ1-2, with 10 nucleotides matching TRBD1. Germline-derived CDR1 and CDR2 are MNHEY and SMNVEV (reference sequence). Losses at the gene ends were 5 bases for V and 8 bases for J; bases not matched to a gene: 11. This CDR3 has 15 amino acids.

The V gene is TRBV6-1, the J gene TRBJ2-1; TRBD1 might be the D (5 bases). Germline assignment: CDR1 MNHNS and CDR2 SASEGT. CDR3 length: 14 amino acids. V was clipped by 7 bases and J by 4 bases, with 14 bases between them. The CDR3, as DNA: TGTGCCAGCATGGGGCCTTCCTTTTACAATGAGCAGTTCTTC. This codes for CASMGPSFYNEQFF.

The CDR3 sequence is CSVVGTSREQFF. The CDR3 DNA follows: TGCAGCGTTGTGGGGACTAGTCGTGAGCAGTTCTTC. This chain uses TRBV29-1 with TRBJ2-1; 8 bases are a match to TRBD2. The CDR3 is 12 amino acids. With 4 bases clipped from V and 9 bases from J, the junction kept 5 bases outside the gene matches. Germline V gene data show CDR1 as SQVTM and CDR2 as ANQGSEA.